This TCR beta chain was recovered during a study of OX40 agonist ivuxolimab in advanced cancers. Whole-study findings and limits: The CD4+ and CD8+ T cells in the blood had expanded clonally by week 6 at 0.1 to 3.0 mg/kg.

With regard to this clone: Antigen specificity is unknown.

TCRdb's table, derived via immunoSEQ multiplex PCR, lists solely in-frame clones and lacks some. Of some 100,000 clones listed, about 91% are singletons. Trimming removed 0 bases from V and 2 bases from J, with 11 bases in between. This CDR3 has 15 amino acids. The germline V gene has CDR1 KGHSH and CDR2 LQKENI. The chain joins TRBV18 to TRBJ2-7; no clear D. The receptor comes from an adult with an advanced solid tumor such as melanoma, head and neck, liver or kidney cancer. Sequencing was performed on CD4+ or CD8+ T cells sorted from blood, taken in a trial of the OX40 agonist ivuxolimab. The CDR3 loop reads CASSPPRAGAYEQYF. For the CDR3, the DNA is TGTGCCAGCTCACCACCTAGAGCTGGAGCCTACGAGCAGTACTTC. Using reference TRBV18 and TRBJ2-7 for the parts outside the CDR3, the full variable domain is NAGVMQNPRHLVRRRGQEARLRCSPMKGHSHVYWYRQLPEEGLKFMVYLQKENIIDESGMPKERFSAEFPKEGPSILRIQQVVRGDSAAYFCASSPPRAGAYEQYFGPGTRLTVT.